The 16 T cell receptor beta chains listed next were all sequenced from one sample in a study of blood T cell repertoires in COVID-19. Clones were sequenced by immunoSEQ multiplex PCR, and TCRdb holds only the in-frame ones, with some missing. This table holds 260,000 or so clones, 88% found once. Sequenced: peripheral blood. The receptor source for this set is a human donor in a cohort sampled during active COVID-19.

This clone was counted once. The rearrangement joins TRBV7-2 to TRBJ2-3, with TRBD1 as a possible D gene (6 bases). V lost 8 bases to trimming and J lost 1 base, with 10 bases between them. The CDR3 is made up of 13 amino acids. Germline V lookup: CDR1 SGHTA, CDR2 FQGNSA. This CDR3 is CASQGRGTDTQYF. For the CDR3, the DNA is TGTGCCAGCCAGGGGAGAGGCACAGATACGCAGTATTTT. The full variable domain, rest sourced from reference TRBV7-2 and TRBJ2-3, is GAGVSQSPSNKVTEKGKDVELRCDPISGHTALYWYRQSLGQGLEFLIYFQGNSAPDKSGLPSDRFSAERTGGSVSTLTIQRTQQEDSAVYLCASQGRGTDTQYFGPGTRLTVL.

The chain has TRBV9 and TRBJ1-1; D gene ambiguous. CDR1 SGDLS and CDR2 YYNGEE come from the germline V gene. V gave up 0 bases and J gave up 1 base, with 13 bases separating them. This CDR3 contains 16 residues. CDR3 amino acids: CASSVDPRAGNTEAFF. CDR3 DNA: TGTGCCAGCAGCGTAGATCCAAGGGCGGGGAACACTGAAGCTTTCTTT.

The V call is TRBV6-2 or TRBV6-3, the J call TRBJ1-2, with D hard to call. The V end lost 2 bases, the J end lost 4 bases, and 11 bases lay between the germline ends. The length of the CDR3 is 14 residues. Germline V CDR1 and CDR2: MNHEY, SVGEGT. DNA of the CDR3: TGTGCCAGCAGTTACCTCACGCCTACCTATGGCTACACCTTC. It is translated as CASSYLTPTYGYTF.

This chain links TRBV4-3 with TRBJ2-5, with D possibly being TRBD2 (6 bases). Germline V gene lookup returns CDR1 LGHNA and CDR2 YSLEER. The CDR3 length is 17 residues. Trimming removed 0 bases from V and 1 base from J, with 15 bases in between. The CDR3 reads CASSQDHSSAAQETQYF. CDR3 nucleotides: TGCGCCAGCAGCCAAGATCATTCTAGCGCTGCCCAAGAGACCCAGTACTTC.

The J gene is TRBJ2-7, the V gene TRBV12-3 or TRBV12-4; D may be TRBD1 (6 bases). V dropped 5 bases and J dropped 2 bases, with 10 bases sitting between them. This CDR3 is built from 13 residues. CDR3 loop: CASSGDTPYEQYF. The CDR3 region has the DNA TGTGCCAGCAGTGGGGACACCCCCTACGAGCAGTACTTC.

The rearrangement links TRBV29-1 to TRBJ1-2; D ambiguous. CDR1 and CDR2 (germline): SQVTM, ANQGSEA. V was clipped by 7 bases and J by 1 base, with 13 bases between them. This CDR3 has 13 amino acids. CDR3 sequence reads: CSAHSGNNYGYTF. Written as DNA, the CDR3 is TGCAGCGCCCATTCGGGGAATAACTATGGCTACACCTTC. The entire variable domain, with the rest obtained from reference TRBV29-1 and TRBJ1-2, is as follows: SAVISQKPSRDICQRGTSLTIQCQVDSQVTMMFWYRQQPGQSLTLIATANQGSEATYESGFVIDKFPISRPNLTFSTLTVSNMSPEDSSIYLCSAHSGNNYGYTFGSGTRLTVV.

The chain employs TRBV4-3 and TRBJ2-1; TRBD2 matches 7 bases. CDR3 length: 16 residues. V was clipped by 0 bases and J by 0 bases; unmatched bases: 2. Per the germline V gene, CDR1 is LGHNA and CDR2 is YSLEER. The CDR3 sequence: CASSQDGGSSYNEQFF. In nucleotides, the CDR3 is TGCGCCAGCAGCCAAGATGGCGGGAGCTCCTACAATGAGCAGTTCTTC.

The genes are TRBV10-3 and TRBJ1-1, with D possibly TRBD1 on 6 matching bases. Trimming took 10 bases from V and 4 from J, leaving 16 bases between them. The CDR3 extends over 13 amino acids. The germline gives CDR1 ENHRY, CDR2 SYGVKD. The CDR3 protein is CASQQGKGTEAFF. The CDR3 DNA follows: TGTGCCAGCCAACAGGGAAAGGGCACTGAAGCTTTCTTT.

The gene calls are TRBV4-3 and TRBJ2-6; D remains ambiguous. V lost 4 bases and J 4 bases, leaving 8 bases between the germline ends. The V gene's germline CDR1 is LGHNA and CDR2 YSLEER. This CDR3 contains 14 residues. In nucleotides, the CDR3 is TGCGCCAGCAGCCCCATCATGGGGGCCAACGTCCTGACTTTC. This translates into CASSPIMGANVLTF.

V gene TRBV7-7 combines with J gene TRBJ2-3, with 8 positions matching TRBD1. Germline CDR1 is SSHAT and CDR2 is FNYEAQ (reference sequence). CDR3 length: 14 amino acids. V gave up 5 bases and J gave up 4 bases; unmatched junction bases: 5. CDR3 sequence (DNA): TGTGCCAGCAGCCGGGACAGGATCGCAGATACGCAGTATTTT. This sequence encodes CASSRDRIADTQYF. The full variable domain, its missing parts supplied by reference TRBV7-7 and TRBJ2-3, is GAGVSQSPRYKVTKRGQDVTLRCDPISSHATLYWYQQALGQGPEFLTYFNYEAQPDKSGLPSDRFSAERPEGSISTLTIQRTEQRDSAMYRCASSRDRIADTQYFGPGTRLTVL.

V and J are TRBV4-3 and TRBJ1-1; TRBD1 is a possible D gene (5 bases). This CDR3 region has 14 residues. Germline CDR1 is LGHNA and CDR2 is YSLEER. Trimming removed 4 bases at V and 4 bases at J, with 13 bases between. This CDR3 reads CASSPQGSSTEAFF. CDR3 in DNA: TGCGCCAGCAGCCCCCAGGGTTCAAGCACTGAAGCTTTCTTT.

In this sample, this clone turned up once. The J gene is TRBJ2-3, the V gene TRBV7-2; 12 nucleotides line up with TRBD2. From germline, CDR1 is SGHTA and CDR2 FQGNSA. The V segment lost 5 bases and the J segment 4 bases; nucleotides outside the gene matches: 10. The CDR3 runs 17 residues. This chain's CDR3 is CASSRLAGGLSADTQYF. The CDR3 DNA reads TGTGCCAGCAGCCGCCTAGCGGGAGGGCTTAGTGCAGATACGCAGTATTTT.

The genes are TRBV6-5 and TRBJ2-5, with D possibly matching TRBD1 (7 bases). Germline CDR1 and CDR2: MNHEY and SVGAGI. The V and J ends lost 2 bases and 4 bases respectively, with 11 bases between them. The CDR3 spans 14 residues. For the CDR3, the DNA is TGTGCCAGCAGTTACAGACAGGGAGGAGAGACCCAGTACTTC. Its protein product is CASSYRQGGETQYF.

The chain carries TRBV28 and TRBJ1-2; 7 bases align to TRBD1. The germline V gene has CDR1 MDHEN and CDR2 SYDVKM. V shed 7 bases, J shed 5 bases, and the junction held 10 bases outside the gene matches. This CDR3 has 14 amino acids. CDR3 nucleotides: TGTGCCAGCACCCGAACAGGGGCTATGTATGGCTACACCTTC. This sequence encodes CASTRTGAMYGYTF.

J is TRBJ2-3 and V is TRBV5-4; perhaps TRBD1 as D (7 bases). CDR1 is SGHNT and CDR2 is YYREEE in the germline V gene (reference sequence). The CDR3 totals 15 residues. V lost 6 bases and J lost 1, with 15 bases in between. CDR3 DNA: TGTGCCAGCATACGCAGGGGGGAAGGCACAGATACGCAGTATTTT. This encodes CASIRRGEGTDTQYF.

V is TRBV6-5 and J is TRBJ2-5; TRBD1 aligns across 9 bases. Per germline, CDR1 MNHEY and CDR2 SVGAGI. CDR3 length: 14 amino acids. The trim removed 6 bases at V and 5 bases at J, leaving 7 bases unmatched. The CDR3 reads CASRGLGQGETQYF. CDR3 sequence (DNA): TGTGCCAGCAGGGGACTTGGACAGGGGGAGACCCAGTACTTC.